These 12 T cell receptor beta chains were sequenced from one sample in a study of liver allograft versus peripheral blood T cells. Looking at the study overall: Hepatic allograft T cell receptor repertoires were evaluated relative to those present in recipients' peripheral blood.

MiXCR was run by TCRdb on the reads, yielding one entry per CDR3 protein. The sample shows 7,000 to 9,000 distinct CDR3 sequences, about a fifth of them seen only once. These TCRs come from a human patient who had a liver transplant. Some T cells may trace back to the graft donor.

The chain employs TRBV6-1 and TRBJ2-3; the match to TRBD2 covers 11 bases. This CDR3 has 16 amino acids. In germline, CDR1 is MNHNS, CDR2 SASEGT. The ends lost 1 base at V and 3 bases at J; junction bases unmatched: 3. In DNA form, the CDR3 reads TGTGCCAGCAGTGAAGAACTAGCGGGAGAGACAGATACGCAGTATTTT. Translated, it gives CASSEELAGETDTQYF.

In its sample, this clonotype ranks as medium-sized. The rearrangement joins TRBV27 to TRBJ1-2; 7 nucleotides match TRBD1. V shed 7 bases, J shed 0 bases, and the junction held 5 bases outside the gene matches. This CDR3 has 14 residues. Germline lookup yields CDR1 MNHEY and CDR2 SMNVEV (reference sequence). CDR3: CASNDRASNYGYTF. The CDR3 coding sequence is TGTGCCAGCAATGACAGGGCATCTAACTATGGCTACACCTTC.

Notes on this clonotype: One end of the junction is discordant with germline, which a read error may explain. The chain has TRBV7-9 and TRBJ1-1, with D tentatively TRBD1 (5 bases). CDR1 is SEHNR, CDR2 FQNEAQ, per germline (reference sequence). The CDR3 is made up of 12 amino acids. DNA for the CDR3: TGTGCCAGCACCCAAAATACAGGAAACTCTTTCTTC. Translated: CASTQNTGNSFF.

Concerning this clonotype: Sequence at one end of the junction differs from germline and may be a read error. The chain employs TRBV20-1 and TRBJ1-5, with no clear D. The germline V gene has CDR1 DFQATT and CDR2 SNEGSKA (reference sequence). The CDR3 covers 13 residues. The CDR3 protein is CSATQDPNKPQHF. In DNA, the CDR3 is TGCAGTGCCACCCAGGATCCCAATAAGCCCCAGCATTTT.

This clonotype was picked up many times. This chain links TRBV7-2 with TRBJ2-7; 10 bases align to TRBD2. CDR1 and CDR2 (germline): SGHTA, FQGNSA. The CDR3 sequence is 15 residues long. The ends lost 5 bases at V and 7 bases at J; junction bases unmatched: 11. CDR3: CASSLLAGVDREQYF. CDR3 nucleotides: TGTGCCAGCAGCCTCCTAGCGGGAGTAGATCGGGAGCAGTACTTC.

In DNA, the CDR3 is TGCAGTGCTAGGGGGGGGACAGGGAAGGCTGAGCAGTTCTTC. Protein product: CSARGGTGKAEQFF. The genes are TRBV20-1 and TRBJ2-1; the match to TRBD1 covers 9 bases. Looked up from germline, CDR1 is DFQATT and CDR2 is SNEGSKA (reference sequence). V shed 3 bases and J 9 bases; nucleotides not matched to a gene: 9. The CDR3 totals 14 residues.

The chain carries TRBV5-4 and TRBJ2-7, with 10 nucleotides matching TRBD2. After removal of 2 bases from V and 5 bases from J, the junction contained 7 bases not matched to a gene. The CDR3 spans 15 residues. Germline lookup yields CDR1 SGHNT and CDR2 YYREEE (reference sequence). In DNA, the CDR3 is TGTGCCAGCAGCTTTGTGGGACTAGCGTTGAACGAGCAGTACTTC. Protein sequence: CASSFVGLALNEQYF.

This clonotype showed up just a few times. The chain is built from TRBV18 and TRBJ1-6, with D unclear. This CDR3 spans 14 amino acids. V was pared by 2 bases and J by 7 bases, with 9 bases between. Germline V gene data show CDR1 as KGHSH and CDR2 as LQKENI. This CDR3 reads CASSPARINSPLHF. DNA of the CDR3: TGTGCCAGCTCACCAGCAAGGATCAATTCACCCCTCCACTTT.

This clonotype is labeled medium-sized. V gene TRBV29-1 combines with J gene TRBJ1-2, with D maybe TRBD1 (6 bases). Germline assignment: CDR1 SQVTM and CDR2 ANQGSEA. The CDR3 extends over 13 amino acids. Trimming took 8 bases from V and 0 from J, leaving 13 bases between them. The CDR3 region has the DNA TGCAGCATCCGGGACATCTCTAACTATGGCTACACCTTC. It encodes CSIRDISNYGYTF.

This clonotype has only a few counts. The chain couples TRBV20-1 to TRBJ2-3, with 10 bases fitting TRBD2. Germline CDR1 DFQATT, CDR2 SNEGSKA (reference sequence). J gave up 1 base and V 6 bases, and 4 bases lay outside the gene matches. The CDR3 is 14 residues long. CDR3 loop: CSAPGLARTDTQYF. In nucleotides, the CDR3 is TGCAGTGCCCCGGGACTAGCGCGCACAGATACGCAGTATTTT.

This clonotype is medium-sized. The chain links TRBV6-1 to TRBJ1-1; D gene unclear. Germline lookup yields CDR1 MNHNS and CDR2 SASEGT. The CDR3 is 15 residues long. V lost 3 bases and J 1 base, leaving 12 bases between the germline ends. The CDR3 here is CASSESVNPNTEAFF. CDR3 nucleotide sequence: TGTGCCAGCAGTGAGAGTGTCAACCCGAACACTGAAGCTTTCTTT.

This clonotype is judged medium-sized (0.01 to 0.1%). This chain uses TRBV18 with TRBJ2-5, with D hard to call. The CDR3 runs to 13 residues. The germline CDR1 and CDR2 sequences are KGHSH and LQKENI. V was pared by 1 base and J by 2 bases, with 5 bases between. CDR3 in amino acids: CASSPQVQETQYF. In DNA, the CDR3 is TGTGCCAGCTCACCACAGGTTCAAGAGACCCAGTACTTC.